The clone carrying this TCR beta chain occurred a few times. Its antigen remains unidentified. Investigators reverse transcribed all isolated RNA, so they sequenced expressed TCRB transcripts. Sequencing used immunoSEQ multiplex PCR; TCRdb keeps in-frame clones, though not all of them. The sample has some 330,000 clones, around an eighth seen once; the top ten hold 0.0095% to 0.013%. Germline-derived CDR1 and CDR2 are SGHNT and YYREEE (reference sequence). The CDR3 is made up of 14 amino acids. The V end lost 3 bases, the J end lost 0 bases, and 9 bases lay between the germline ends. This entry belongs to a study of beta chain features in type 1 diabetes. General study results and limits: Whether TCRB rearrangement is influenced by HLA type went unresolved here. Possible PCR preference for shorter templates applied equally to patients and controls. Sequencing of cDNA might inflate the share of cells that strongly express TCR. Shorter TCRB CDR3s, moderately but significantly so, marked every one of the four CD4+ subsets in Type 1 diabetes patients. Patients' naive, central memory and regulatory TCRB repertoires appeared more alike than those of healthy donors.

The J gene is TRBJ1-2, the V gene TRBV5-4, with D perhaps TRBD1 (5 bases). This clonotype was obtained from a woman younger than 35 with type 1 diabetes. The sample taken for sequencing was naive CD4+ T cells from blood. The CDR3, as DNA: TGTGCCAGCAGCTCGACAGTCGCTAACTATGGCTACACCTTC. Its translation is CASSSTVANYGYTF.